The 19 T cell receptor beta chains given below trace back to one sample, sequenced in a study of regulatory T cells in long-lasting Graves disease. Time point indicated: newly diagnosed GD, antithyroid drugs for less than 3 months. Researchers made the TCR library from RNA that was extracted from PBMCs. Building the TCR beta libraries relied on iRepertoire HTBI primers, and CDR3 regions underwent Arm-PCR. TCRdb fed the multiplex PCR reads into MiXCR, producing one record per CDR3 protein. The table lists fewer than 550,000 distinct CDR3 sequences, around 17% of them singletons. The same data also contributed to another study, on T cells in Graves' hyperthyroidism and ophthalmopathy.

The material sequenced was peripheral blood mononuclear cells (PBMCs), taken at new diagnosis, from a patient treated with antithyroid drugs. These receptors originate from a woman in her late teens or twenties with Graves disease.

This clonotype was seen at least ten times. The V call is TRBV7-9, the J call TRBJ2-1; 10 bases map to TRBD1. The CDR3 runs to 13 residues. Germline V gene sequence: CDR1 SEHNR, CDR2 FQNEAQ (reference sequence). J was trimmed by 12 bases and V by 2 bases; bases with no gene match: 4. For the CDR3, the DNA is TGTGCCAGCAGCTTAAGGGGACAGGGGTTGCAGTTCTTC. Protein sequence: CASSLRGQGLQFF.

This clonotype was counted only a few times. An end of the junction does not agree with germline; a read error may underlie this. The CDR3 nucleotides read TGTGCCAACAGCTCCGTTATGGATACGCAGTATTTT. The encoded protein is CANSSVMDTQYF. The chain links TRBV7-9 to TRBJ2-3; D ambiguous. This CDR3 has 12 amino acids. The germline CDR1 and CDR2 sequences are SEHNR and FQNEAQ (reference sequence).

This chain uses TRBV2 with TRBJ1-2, with a weak D call TRBD1 (6 bases). V gave up 6 bases and J gave up 7 bases, with 15 bases separating them. The CDR3 length is 13 residues. Per germline, CDR1 SNHLY and CDR2 FYNNEI. Here the CDR3 reads CASSLPLDSGYTF. Here the CDR3 DNA reads TGTGCCAGCAGCCTTCCCCTGGACAGTGGCTACACCTTC.

This clonotype was observed a handful of times. This chain links TRBV10-3 with TRBJ2-7; tentative D call: TRBD1 (5 bases). From germline, CDR1 is ENHRY and CDR2 SYGVKD. V was cut by 6 bases and J by 6 bases, with 9 bases left in between. This CDR3 is 11 amino acids long. CDR3 region: CAIRNTGEQYF. CDR3 sequence (DNA): TGTGCCATCAGAAACACAGGCGAGCAGTACTTC.

This clonotype was seen repeatedly, ten times or more. The chain uses TRBV7-3 and TRBJ2-2; D gene uncertain. The germline CDR1 and CDR2 sequences are SGHTA and FQGTGA. The CDR3 length is 12 residues. V was shortened by 4 bases and J by 8 bases, with 8 bases between the two germline ends. The CDR3 DNA is TGTGCCAGCAGCTCGATATTTGGGGAGCTGTTTTTT. It encodes CASSSIFGELFF.

The V and J genes are TRBV6-1 and TRBJ1-2; D is unclear. The V gene lost 7 bases and the J gene lost 0 bases, with 3 bases spanning the gap. Germline V CDR1 and CDR2: MNHNS, SASEGT. CDR3 length: 11 amino acids. The CDR3 reads CASMANYGYTF. DNA of the CDR3: TGTGCCAGCATGGCTAACTATGGCTACACCTTC.

In this sample, this clonotype turned up many times. The genes are TRBV12-3 or TRBV12-4 and TRBJ1-1, with D perhaps TRBD1 (5 bases). Trimming left V 6 bases short and J 4 bases short, with 12 bases between. The CDR3 contains 13 residues. The CDR3 spells CASSSRDLTEAFF. In DNA form, the CDR3 reads TGTGCCAGCAGCTCTCGGGACCTCACTGAAGCTTTCTTT.

This clonotype has only a few counts. V is TRBV11-2 and J is TRBJ2-1, with 7 bases aligning to TRBD2. Looked up from germline, CDR1 is SGHAT and CDR2 is FQNNGV. This CDR3 is built from 14 residues. The V gene end was trimmed by 1 base and the J gene end by 8 bases; junction bases not matched to a gene: 5. The CDR3 is CASSLVWGGDEQFF. CDR3 nucleotides: TGTGCCAGCAGCTTAGTTTGGGGGGGGGATGAGCAGTTCTTC.

This clonotype turned up a few times. This chain links TRBV4-3 with TRBJ2-4; 9 positions match TRBD2. Germline V gives CDR1 LGHNA, CDR2 YSLEER. V lost 2 bases to trimming and J lost 6 bases; unmatched junction nucleotides: 5. This CDR3 spans 15 amino acids. CDR3 nucleotides: TGCGCCAGCAGCCAAATTAGCGGGAGCGGAAACATTCAGTACTTC. Translating gives CASSQISGSGNIQYF.

This clonotype came up many times. This sequence joins TRBV7-2 and TRBJ2-7, with D perhaps TRBD1 or TRBD2 (5 bases each). The CDR3 has 14 amino acids. Trimming left V 5 bases short and J 7 bases short, with 18 bases between. The germline gives CDR1 SGHTA, CDR2 FQGNSA. The CDR3 DNA reads as TGTGCCAGCAGCCCGTCGGGGCCCTTTCGTGAGCAGTACTTC. Translated: CASSPSGPFREQYF.

This clonotype was counted at least ten times. This rearrangement joins TRBV12-3 or TRBV12-4 to TRBJ2-4, with TRBD2 identical over 11 bases. After removal of 6 bases from V and 8 bases from J, the junction contained 12 bases not matched to a gene. The CDR3 is 16 amino acids. CDR3 region: CASRSGLAGLWDIQYF. Here the CDR3 DNA reads TGTGCCAGCAGGAGCGGACTAGCGGGCTTATGGGACATTCAGTACTTC.

This clonotype was counted many times. CDR3 residues: CATSDPPQTPFFPGSPFF. CDR3 nucleotide sequence: TGTGCCACCAGTGATCCCCCGCAGACGCCGTTCTTCCCCGGGAGTCCGTTCTTC. V gene TRBV24-1 combines with J gene TRBJ2-1, with D possibly matching TRBD2 (6 bases). Germline V gene lookup returns CDR1 KGHDR and CDR2 SFDVKD. The CDR3 contains 18 residues. The V end was cut by 3 bases, the J end by 15 bases, with 32 bases between.

This clonotype occurred many times. The chain uses TRBV30 and TRBJ1-2; D gene uncertain. Germline loops: CDR1 GTSNPN, CDR2 SVGIG (reference sequence). The CDR3 is 14 residues long. V gave up 0 bases and J gave up 4 bases, with 12 bases separating them. CDR3 protein: CAWSVAPRVYGYTF. The CDR3 nucleotides are TGTGCCTGGAGTGTAGCTCCCCGGGTCTATGGCTACACCTTC.

The table lists this clonotype with many counts. CDR3 nucleotides: TGTGCCAGCAGCGACAGGGTTACTGGAAACACCATATATTTT. The encoded protein is CASSDRVTGNTIYF. This chain connects TRBV12-3 or TRBV12-4 to TRBJ1-3; 7 nucleotides match TRBD1. V lost 6 bases to trimming and J lost 2 bases; unmatched junction nucleotides: 4. The CDR3 consists of 14 residues.

The V and J genes are TRBV29-1 and TRBJ1-1, with D unclear. Trimming removed 1 base at V and 8 bases at J, with 14 bases between. CDR3 length: 13 residues. CDR1 is SQVTM, CDR2 ANQGSEA, per germline. The CDR3 coding sequence is TGCAGCGTTGAAGGGACTGCGTTCCCAGAAGCTTTCTTT. This gives the protein CSVEGTAFPEAFF. The entire variable domain, with the rest obtained from reference TRBV29-1 and TRBJ1-1, is as follows: SAVISQKPSRDICQRGTSLTIQCQVDSQVTMMFWYRQQPGQSLTLIATANQGSEATYESGFVIDKFPISRPNLTFSTLTVSNMSPEDSSIYLCSVEGTAFPEAFFGQGTRLTVV.

The chain links TRBV12-3 or TRBV12-4 to TRBJ2-1, with 12 bases fitting TRBD1. The J call may be wrong; the DNA end is better matched by TRBJ2-5. The CDR3 runs to 19 residues. DNA for the CDR3: TGTGCCAGCAGCCTTCGTGACCTTCCGGGACAGGGGGCCCAAGAGACCCAGTACTTC. This translates into CASSLRDLPGQGAQETQYF.

This clonotype was seen a handful of times. The chain uses TRBV6-1 and TRBJ1-1, with D possibly being TRBD1 (5 bases). Germline lookup yields CDR1 MNHNS and CDR2 SASEGT. This CDR3 is 15 amino acids long. The germline V and J ends were trimmed by 1 base and 1 base, with 10 bases remaining between them. Here the CDR3 reads CASSEEGSWNTEAFF. The CDR3 DNA sequence: TGTGCCAGCAGTGAAGAGGGGAGTTGGAACACTGAAGCTTTCTTT.

This clonotype was found many times. This sequence joins TRBV24-1 and TRBJ2-1; the match to TRBD2 covers 9 bases. Germline trimming cut 4 bases from V and 1 base from J; bases unmatched to any gene: 4. The CDR3 has 16 residues. CDR1 is KGHDR, CDR2 SFDVKD, per germline. The CDR3 region is CATSDRLAESYNEQFF. The CDR3 DNA reads TGTGCCACCAGTGACAGACTAGCGGAGTCCTACAATGAGCAGTTCTTC.

The chain uses TRBV6-5 and TRBJ1-5, with D perhaps TRBD1 (5 bases). The CDR3 is 15 residues long. The V gene lost 2 bases and the J gene lost 5 bases, with 13 bases spanning the gap. Germline CDR1 is MNHEY and CDR2 is SVGAGI. The CDR3 coding sequence is TGTGCCAGCAGTTACACCCCAGGGATCGATCAGCCCCAGCATTTT. It codes for CASSYTPGIDQPQHF.